Below, 29 T cell receptor beta chains from the same sample are listed, as sequenced in a study of blood T cell repertoires in COVID-19. Produced via immunoSEQ multiplex PCR; TCRdb's table is partial and in-frame only. This repertoire shows 100,000 to 150,000 clones, around 80% found once; its top ten account for 35% to 40%. Sequences were obtained from peripheral blood. All receptors derive from a man in his forties or fifties with active or convalescent COVID-19.

This chain connects TRBV7-2 to TRBJ1-1, with TRBD1 identical over 9 bases. Trimming cost V 3 bases and J 3 bases; bases outside gene matches: 2. Germline loops: CDR1 SGHTA, CDR2 FQGNSA. This CDR3 contains 14 residues. The CDR3 DNA sequence: TGTGCCAGCAGCTTTCGACAGGGGGACACTGAAGCTTTCTTT. It translates to CASSFRQGDTEAFF.

J is TRBJ2-7 and V is TRBV19; D call uncertain. The CDR3 contains 16 residues. V lost 5 bases and J lost 2, with 19 bases in between. Germline CDR1 is LNHDA and CDR2 is SQIVND (reference sequence). The CDR3 sequence: CASSLPRSPPPYEQYF. Here the CDR3 DNA reads TGTGCCAGTAGTCTTCCCCGGTCTCCTCCCCCCTACGAGCAGTACTTC.

The chain joins TRBV6-6 to TRBJ1-1; unclear D gene. V lost 6 bases and J 3 bases, leaving 17 bases between the germline ends. Germline CDR1 is MNHNY and CDR2 is SVGAGI (reference sequence). The CDR3 totals 15 residues. The CDR3 nucleotides are TGTGCCAGCAGCCCAATGTTTATATCGGACACTGAAGCTTTCTTT. Protein product: CASSPMFISDTEAFF.

The chain is built from TRBV9 and TRBJ1-6; no clear D gene. Trimming took 3 bases from V and 4 from J, leaving 14 bases between them. The CDR3 is made up of 16 amino acids. CDR1 and CDR2 (germline): SGDLS, YYNGEE. The chain's CDR3 is CASSGALGGYNSPLHF. The CDR3 DNA reads as TGTGCCAGCAGCGGGGCCCTCGGTGGATATAATTCACCCCTCCACTTT.

This chain joins TRBV11-2 and TRBJ1-1; no definite D call. V lost 5 bases and J 4 bases, leaving 11 bases between the germline ends. This CDR3 spans 13 amino acids. Germline V gives CDR1 SGHAT, CDR2 FQNNGV. The DNA of the CDR3 is TGTGCCAGCAGCACGCAAGAGGGCACTGAAGCTTTCTTT. Amino acids: CASSTQEGTEAFF.

V and J are TRBV29-1 and TRBJ1-6; TRBD1 matches at 7 bases. The germline V gene has CDR1 SQVTM and CDR2 ANQGSEA. Unmatched junction bases numbered 4, after V lost 7 bases and J lost 7 bases. The CDR3 consists of 12 residues. CDR3 loop: CSATGANSPLHF. In DNA, the CDR3 is TGCAGCGCCACAGGGGCAAATTCACCCCTCCACTTT.

V usage is TRBV25-1 and J usage is TRBJ2-1, with 7 nucleotides matching TRBD2. This CDR3 has 16 amino acids. V shed 2 bases and J 0 bases; nucleotides not matched to a gene: 4. Germline-derived CDR1 and CDR2 are MGHDK and SYGVNS. In DNA, the CDR3 is TGTGCCAGCAGTGAAGGCGGGAGAATCTCCTACAATGAGCAGTTCTTC. This encodes CASSEGGRISYNEQFF.

This chain joins TRBV6-2 or TRBV6-3 and TRBJ2-1; 8 bases are a match to TRBD1. The CDR3 contains 15 residues. J gave up 7 bases and V 4 bases, and 9 bases lay outside the gene matches. Germline V gene lookup returns CDR1 MNHEY and CDR2 SVGEGT. The CDR3 here is CASSSSRTGKNEQFF. CDR3 DNA sequence: TGTGCCAGCAGTTCCTCCCGGACAGGGAAAAATGAGCAGTTCTTC.

This sequence joins TRBV7-9 and TRBJ2-2, with 8 bases lining up with TRBD1. Per the germline V gene, CDR1 is SEHNR and CDR2 is FQNEAQ (reference sequence). CDR3 length: 16 amino acids. With 1 base clipped from V and 7 bases from J, the junction kept 8 bases outside the gene matches. The chain's CDR3 is CASSLGRTGLDGELFF. The CDR3 DNA reads as TGTGCCAGCAGCTTAGGGAGGACAGGGTTGGACGGGGAGCTGTTTTTT.

V and J are TRBV5-5 and TRBJ2-1, with 7 nucleotides matching TRBD1. With 4 bases clipped from V and 4 bases from J, the junction kept 8 bases outside the gene matches. The CDR3 loop spans 15 amino acids. Germline values: CDR1 SGHKS, CDR2 YYEKEE (reference sequence). CDR3 bases: TGTGCCAGCAGCCCCACCGGGACAGCGTACAATGAGCAGTTCTTC. Protein sequence: CASSPTGTAYNEQFF.

The CDR3 DNA reads TGTGCCAGCAGTGAATGGGGACTAGCGGGAGGAGATGAGCAGTTCTTC. Translated: CASSEWGLAGGDEQFF. The chain uses TRBV6-1 and TRBJ2-1; 15 bases are a match to TRBD2. The CDR3 loop spans 16 amino acids. Losses at the gene ends were 2 bases for V and 8 bases for J; bases not matched to a gene: 4. CDR1 and CDR2 from the germline V gene are MNHNS and SASEGT.

The chain has TRBV6-1 and TRBJ1-6, with 7 nucleotides matching TRBD1. J lost 5 bases, V lost 4 bases, and 8 bases had no gene match. The CDR3 has 16 amino acids. Germline V CDR1 and CDR2: MNHNS, SASEGT. In nucleotides, the CDR3 is TGTGCCAGCAGTGGTATAGGGACAGAAAATAATTCACCCCTCCACTTT. Translating it yields CASSGIGTENNSPLHF.

The chain carries TRBV15 and TRBJ2-7; 8 nucleotides match TRBD1. V trimming: 3 bases; J trimming: 3 bases; junction bases outside the gene matches: 16. CDR3 length equals 18 residues. Germline lookup yields CDR1 LNHNV and CDR2 YYDKDF (reference sequence). The CDR3: CATSRETGVKKSNYEQYF. CDR3 nucleotides: TGTGCCACCAGCAGGGAGACAGGGGTGAAGAAATCCAACTACGAGCAGTACTTC.

V gene TRBV3-1 (or the pseudogene TRBV3-2) combines with J gene TRBJ2-3; weak D call: TRBD2 (6 bases). The V and J ends lost 5 bases and 4 bases respectively, with 10 bases between them. The germline V gene has CDR1 LGHDT and CDR2 YNNKEL (reference sequence). CDR3 size: 13 residues. CDR3 in amino acids: CASSSREPDTQYF. In DNA, the CDR3 is TGTGCCAGCAGCTCCCGGGAGCCAGATACGCAGTATTTT.

The CDR3 DNA reads as TGTGCCAGCAGCTTTGAGGGGGGGCTGAACACTGAAGCTTTCTTT. Translating gives CASSFEGGLNTEAFF. This chain joins TRBV12-1 and TRBJ1-1. TRBV12-1 is recorded as a pseudogene. CDR3 length equals 15 residues.

This clone was observed a few times. The chain uses TRBV7-2 and TRBJ2-2; the D gene is possibly TRBD2 (6 bases). Trimming pared 0 bases from V and 4 bases from J, leaving 12 bases between. The CDR3 covers 16 residues. Germline assignment: CDR1 SGHTA and CDR2 FQGNSA. Here the CDR3 DNA reads TGTGCCAGCAGCTTAGCGGTGACAGCGGGCACCGGGGAGCTGTTTTTT. Residues: CASSLAVTAGTGELFF. Full variable domain (missing parts from reference TRBV7-2 and TRBJ2-2): GAGVSQSPSNKVTEKGKDVELRCDPISGHTALYWYRQSLGQGLEFLIYFQGNSAPDKSGLPSDRFSAERTGGSVSTLTIQRTQQEDSAVYLCASSLAVTAGTGELFFGEGSRLTVL.

This chain uses TRBV9 with TRBJ2-5; D gene unclear. CDR1 and CDR2 (germline): SGDLS, YYNGEE. With 1 base removed from V and 3 bases from J, the gap between germline ends came to 10 bases. The CDR3 has 14 amino acids. In DNA, the CDR3 is TGTGCCAGCAGCGTATCTCCCCAGGAAGAGACCCAGTACTTC. Amino acid sequence: CASSVSPQEETQYF.

CDR3 sequence: CASSSRVVSGANVLTF. The CDR3 DNA follows: TGTGCCAGCAGTTCCCGGGTCGTCTCTGGGGCCAACGTCCTGACTTTC. The chain combines TRBV6-5 with TRBJ2-6; D not resolved. This CDR3 spans 16 amino acids. Germline V gives CDR1 MNHEY, CDR2 SVGAGI. Between the trimmed V and J ends, which lost 4 bases and 0 bases, there was a span of 10 bases.

This clone was seen a handful of times. The chain carries TRBV24-1 and TRBJ1-2; the match to TRBD1 covers 10 bases. The CDR3 loop spans 15 amino acids. V gave up 3 bases and J gave up 9 bases; unmatched junction bases: 9. The germline gives CDR1 KGHDR, CDR2 SFDVKD. CDR3 sequence reads: CATSDRTGTGVSYTF. CDR3 nucleotides: TGTGCCACCAGTGATCGAACCGGGACAGGGGTAAGCTACACCTTC.

This clone appeared once. V gene TRBV5-4 combines with J gene TRBJ2-3, with a weak D call TRBD2 (6 bases). Germline V gene data show CDR1 as SGHNT and CDR2 as YYREEE (reference sequence). V gave up 0 bases and J gave up 4 bases, with 18 bases separating them. The CDR3 covers 17 residues. CDR3 loop: CASSLAGLATYPDTQYF. CDR3 sequence (DNA): TGTGCCAGCAGCTTGGCCGGGCTAGCGACGTATCCAGATACGCAGTATTTT.

This chain links TRBV28 with TRBJ2-2, with D maybe TRBD2 (5 bases). The CDR3 totals 15 residues. V was clipped by 3 bases and J by 2 bases, with 10 bases between them. CDR1 is MDHEN and CDR2 is SYDVKM in the germline V gene. CDR3 residues: CASSFLRANTGELFF. The CDR3 DNA sequence: TGTGCCAGCAGTTTTTTGCGGGCTAACACCGGGGAGCTGTTTTTT.

V is TRBV7-9 and J is TRBJ1-1; possible D gene TRBD1, 5 bases. With 4 bases removed from V and 7 bases from J, the gap between germline ends came to 13 bases. Germline V gene lookup returns CDR1 SEHNR and CDR2 FQNEAQ (reference sequence). The length of the CDR3 is 13 residues. As DNA, the CDR3 is TGTGCCAGCAGCTCCCAGGCGGGGGGTGAAGCTTTCTTT. As protein: CASSSQAGGEAFF. The whole variable domain, filled in from reference TRBV7-9 and TRBJ1-1, reads DTGVSQNPRHKITKRGQNVTFRCDPISEHNRLYWYRQTLGQGPEFLTYFQNEAQLEKSRLLSDRFSAERPKGSFSTLEIQRTEQGDSAMYLCASSSQAGGEAFFGQGTRLTVV.

V usage is TRBV9 and J usage is TRBJ2-5, with no clear D. V was shortened by 2 bases and J by 1 base, with 12 bases between the two germline ends. This CDR3 is 15 amino acids long. Germline CDR1 SGDLS, CDR2 YYNGEE. The DNA of the CDR3 is TGTGCCAGCAGCGTGGCCCCGGGTCCCCAAGAGACCCAGTACTTC. Its translation is CASSVAPGPQETQYF.

The gene calls are TRBV7-2 and TRBJ2-4; TRBD1 matches at 7 bases. Trimming at V came to 8 bases and at J to 3 bases, leaving 7 bases not matched to a gene. Germline loops: CDR1 SGHTA, CDR2 FQGNSA. The length of the CDR3 is 14 residues. The CDR3 is CASGNGTVKNIQYF. CDR3 nucleotides: TGTGCCAGCGGGAACGGGACAGTCAAAAACATTCAGTACTTC.

The genes are TRBV27 and TRBJ2-1, with D unclear. The germline gives CDR1 MNHEY, CDR2 SMNVEV (reference sequence). The CDR3 is 11 residues long. Trimming took 8 bases from V and 10 from J, leaving 12 bases between them. CDR3 region: CASGGPWEQFF. The CDR3 bases are TGTGCCAGCGGTGGGCCCTGGGAGCAGTTCTTC.

This clone was counted at least ten times. CDR3 loop: CASSENRGLYYGYTF. DNA of the CDR3: TGCGCCAGCAGCGAAAACAGGGGGCTGTACTATGGCTACACCTTC. The chain recombines TRBV5-1 with TRBJ1-2, with 9 positions matching TRBD1. This CDR3 is 15 amino acids long. CDR1 SGHRS and CDR2 YFSETQ come from the germline V gene. Trimming at V came to 4 bases and at J to 3 bases, leaving 7 bases not matched to a gene.

CDR3 in DNA: TGCGCCAGCAGCTTGGGTTTCGGCCAAGAGACCCAGTACTTC. It translates to CASSLGFGQETQYF. This chain links TRBV5-1 with TRBJ2-5; D call uncertain. V was pared by 0 bases and J by 1 base, with 7 bases between. The CDR3 runs to 14 residues. The germline V gene has CDR1 SGHRS and CDR2 YFSETQ.

This chain links TRBV9 with TRBJ2-2, with TRBD1 identical over 9 bases. Unmatched junction bases numbered 8, after V lost 7 bases and J lost 4 bases. The CDR3 has 15 residues. The germline gives CDR1 SGDLS, CDR2 YYNGEE. Here the CDR3 reads CASAPGTGITGELFF. CDR3 nucleotide sequence: TGTGCCAGCGCCCCCGGGACAGGGATCACCGGGGAGCTGTTTTTT.

V and J are TRBV5-4 and TRBJ2-3, with 7 bases that match TRBD1. CDR1 and CDR2 (germline): SGHNT, YYREEE (reference sequence). With V trimmed by 3 bases and J by 0 bases, 4 bases remained unmatched. CDR3 length equals 15 residues. The DNA for the CDR3 is TGTGCCAGCAGCTACCGGGACAGAAGCACAGATACGCAGTATTTT. Protein: CASSYRDRSTDTQYF.